The clone carrying this TCR beta chain is a singleton in its sample. Patients counted as stable if ophthalmopathy did not develop within 18 months. It was 10 ml of fresh peripheral blood that supplied the PBMCs. This entry comes from a study of T cells in Graves' hyperthyroidism and ophthalmopathy. Amplification of TCR beta CDR3 regions was performed using RNA transcripts as template. HTBI primers were used for first-round RT-PCR of the TCR CDR3. TCRdb used MiXCR to reprocess the multiplex PCR reads, holding one entry per CDR3 protein. The sample holds around 100,000 distinct CDR3 sequences, about 50% seen once. The germline CDR1 and CDR2 sequences are SQVTM and ANQGSEA. V lost 4 bases, J lost 2 bases, and 6 bases lay in between. This CDR3 spans 11 amino acids.

The rearrangement joins TRBV29-1 to TRBJ2-7; D not resolved. The clonotype comes from a man aged 40-49 years with Graves' hyperthyroidism. The sequencing sample was made of blood. As DNA, the CDR3 is TGCAGCGTTGGGCCAGCCTACGAGCAGTACTTC. As protein: CSVGPAYEQYF.